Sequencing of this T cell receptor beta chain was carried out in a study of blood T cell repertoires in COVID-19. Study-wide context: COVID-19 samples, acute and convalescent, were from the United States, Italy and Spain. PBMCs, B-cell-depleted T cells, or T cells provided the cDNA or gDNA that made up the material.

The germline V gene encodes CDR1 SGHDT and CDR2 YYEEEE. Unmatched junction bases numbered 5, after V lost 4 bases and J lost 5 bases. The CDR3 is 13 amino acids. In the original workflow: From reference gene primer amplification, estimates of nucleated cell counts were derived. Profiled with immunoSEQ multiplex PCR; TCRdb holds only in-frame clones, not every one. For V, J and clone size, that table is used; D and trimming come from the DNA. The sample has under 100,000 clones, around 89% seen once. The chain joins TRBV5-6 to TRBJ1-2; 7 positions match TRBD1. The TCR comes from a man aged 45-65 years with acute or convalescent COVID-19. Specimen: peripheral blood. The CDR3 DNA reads TGTGCCAGCAGCGAGACAGGGTTGTATGGCTACACCTTC. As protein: CASSETGLYGYTF.